The clone carrying this TCR beta chain was seen a single time. CDR3 size: 17 residues. With 7 bases clipped from V and 3 bases from J, the junction kept 9 bases outside the gene matches. The germline V gene encodes CDR1 MDHEN and CDR2 SYDVKM. This record belongs to a study of T cell responses to AZD1222 COVID-19 vaccine. Using immunoSEQ multiplex PCR, the repertoire was profiled, and TCRdb retains in-frame clones only, with some absent. The table records 95,000 to 150,000 clones, around 92% of them present only once. The sequence derives from an adult in good health. The chain carries TRBV28 and TRBJ2-7; 16 bases fit TRBD2. The starting material was peripheral blood, obtained on day 0 of AZD1222 vaccination. The CDR3 loop reads CASTCMGLAGGCYEQYF. As DNA, the CDR3 is TGTGCCAGCACCTGCATGGGACTAGCGGGAGGGTGCTACGAGCAGTACTTC.